These 13 T cell receptor beta chains were sequenced from one sample in a study of T cell responses to AZD1222 COVID-19 vaccine. This table comes from immunoSEQ multiplex PCR, and its TCRdb copy is limited to in-frame clones, with some not included. Seen here are under 200,000 clones, roughly 92% observed once, and the top ten hold less than 1.5%. The sequenced sample was peripheral blood, obtained on day 0 of AZD1222 vaccination. Receptors were obtained from an adult in good health.

Note on this clone: Other nucleotide sequences from this sample produce the same CDR3. The J gene is TRBJ1-1, the V gene TRBV18, with D perhaps TRBD1 (5 bases). Between the trimmed V and J ends, which lost 2 bases and 2 bases, there was a span of 9 bases. CDR1 is KGHSH and CDR2 is LQKENI in the germline V gene. CDR3 size: 14 residues. As DNA, the CDR3 is TGTGCCAGCTCACCAGGGCAGGGTAACACTGAAGCTTTCTTT. Translating gives CASSPGQGNTEAFF.

The chain combines TRBV7-3 with TRBJ1-6; possible D gene TRBD1, 5 bases. Trimming took 5 bases from V and 7 from J, leaving 12 bases between them. The CDR3 is made up of 14 amino acids. Germline V gene sequence: CDR1 SGHTA, CDR2 FQGTGA. In DNA form, the CDR3 reads TGTGCCAGCAGCCCCTCGGGGCCAAATTCACCCCTCCACTTT. Encoded protein: CASSPSGPNSPLHF.

This clone was picked up one time. DNA of the CDR3: TGTGCCAGCAGGCCTCTCGACAGCTATGGCTACACCTTC. Residues: CASRPLDSYGYTF. The chain couples TRBV6-5 to TRBJ1-2, with D perhaps matching TRBD1 (5 bases). There are 13 residues in the CDR3. The V end lost 6 bases, the J end lost 4 bases, and 12 bases lay between the germline ends. Germline CDR1 MNHEY, CDR2 SVGAGI.

This clone has just one count. V gene TRBV18 combines with J gene TRBJ2-2, with D possibly TRBD1 on 5 matching bases. Looked up from germline, CDR1 is KGHSH and CDR2 is LQKENI. Trimming removed 1 base at V and 4 bases at J, with 10 bases between. The CDR3 extends over 15 amino acids. CDR3 loop: CASSPQGISTGELFF. CDR3 nucleotide sequence: TGTGCCAGCTCACCACAGGGGATTAGCACCGGGGAGCTGTTTTTT.

The chain employs TRBV5-1 and TRBJ2-7; the match to TRBD1 covers 9 bases. Germline CDR1 reads SGHRS; CDR2 reads YFSETQ. This CDR3 is 14 amino acids long. Trimming cost V 4 bases and J 2 bases; bases outside gene matches: 4. CDR3 sequence reads: CASSGTGWTYEQYF. CDR3 bases: TGCGCCAGCAGCGGGACAGGGTGGACCTACGAGCAGTACTTC.

The chain couples TRBV10-3 to TRBJ1-5; D ambiguous. Per germline, CDR1 ENHRY and CDR2 SYGVKD. The CDR3 loop spans 16 amino acids. V lost 2 bases to trimming and J lost 4 bases, with 15 bases between them. CDR3 nucleotide sequence: TGTGCCATCAGTGAGGATTCGGCTGCCAGAAATCAGCCCCAGCATTTT. Its protein product is CAISEDSAARNQPQHF.

The chain combines TRBV30 with TRBJ1-6; TRBD1 is a possible D gene (5 bases). This CDR3 has 13 residues. The germline V gene encodes CDR1 GTSNPN and CDR2 SVGIG (reference sequence). Trimming left V 1 base short and J 9 bases short, with 10 bases between. CDR3 sequence: CAWSASRGSPLHF. The DNA of the CDR3 is TGTGCCTGGAGTGCCTCAAGGGGTTCACCCCTCCACTTT.

V and J are TRBV13 and TRBJ2-5; 10 bases fit TRBD1. CDR3 length equals 14 residues. The V and J ends lost 6 bases and 4 bases, in that order; junction bases with no gene match: 5. Per germline, CDR1 PRHDT and CDR2 FYEKMQ (reference sequence). The CDR3 sequence is CASRTGGGAETQYF. The CDR3 DNA is TGTGCCAGCAGGACAGGGGGCGGTGCAGAGACCCAGTACTTC. Complete variable domain (other parts from reference TRBV13 and TRBJ2-5): AAGVIQSPRHLIKEKRETATLKCYPIPRHDTVYWYQQGPGQDPQFLISFYEKMQSDKGSIPDRFSAQQFSDYHSELNMSSLELGDSALYFCASRTGGGAETQYFGPGTRLLVL.

The V gene is TRBV2, the J gene TRBJ1-2; 7 bases align to TRBD1. Germline CDR1 reads SNHLY; CDR2 reads FYNNEI. Trimming took 4 bases from V and 7 from J; bases not matched to a gene: 9. The CDR3 length is 14 residues. The CDR3 sequence: CASSGWQGEAGYTF. The CDR3 nucleotides read TGTGCCAGCAGTGGTTGGCAGGGGGAGGCTGGCTACACCTTC.

The J gene is TRBJ2-7, the V gene TRBV29-1, with a tentative D call TRBD2 (5 bases). V was shortened by 0 bases and J by 5 bases, with 8 bases between the two germline ends. Per germline, CDR1 SQVTM and CDR2 ANQGSEA. The CDR3 length is 12 residues. The CDR3 sequence: CSVEDRGDEQYF. Here the CDR3 DNA reads TGCAGCGTTGAAGACCGGGGAGACGAGCAGTACTTC.

This rearrangement joins TRBV9 to TRBJ1-2; TRBD1 might be the D (5 bases). The V end lost 3 bases, the J end lost 4 bases, and 10 bases lay between the germline ends. The CDR3 runs to 13 residues. Per germline, CDR1 SGDLS and CDR2 YYNGEE. The CDR3 sequence is CASSARDAYGYTF. The DNA of the CDR3 is TGTGCCAGCAGCGCCAGGGACGCCTATGGCTACACCTTC.

The genes are TRBV19 and TRBJ2-3, with 12 bases identical to TRBD1. V shed 7 bases, J shed 7 bases, and the junction held 6 bases outside the gene matches. The germline V gene has CDR1 LNHDA and CDR2 SQIVND (reference sequence). CDR3 length: 14 residues. DNA of the CDR3: TGTGCCAGTAAATCGGGACAGGGGGCAAATACGCAGTATTTT. Encoded protein: CASKSGQGANTQYF.

The chain joins TRBV30 to TRBJ2-1; 14 bases line up with TRBD2. The CDR3 contains 17 residues. V gave up 3 bases and J gave up 4 bases; unmatched junction bases: 8. CDR1 is GTSNPN, CDR2 SVGIG, per germline (reference sequence). CDR3 protein: CAWSSGGTSGRYNEQFF. The CDR3 coding sequence is TGTGCCTGGAGCTCCGGTGGGACTAGCGGGAGATACAATGAGCAGTTCTTC.